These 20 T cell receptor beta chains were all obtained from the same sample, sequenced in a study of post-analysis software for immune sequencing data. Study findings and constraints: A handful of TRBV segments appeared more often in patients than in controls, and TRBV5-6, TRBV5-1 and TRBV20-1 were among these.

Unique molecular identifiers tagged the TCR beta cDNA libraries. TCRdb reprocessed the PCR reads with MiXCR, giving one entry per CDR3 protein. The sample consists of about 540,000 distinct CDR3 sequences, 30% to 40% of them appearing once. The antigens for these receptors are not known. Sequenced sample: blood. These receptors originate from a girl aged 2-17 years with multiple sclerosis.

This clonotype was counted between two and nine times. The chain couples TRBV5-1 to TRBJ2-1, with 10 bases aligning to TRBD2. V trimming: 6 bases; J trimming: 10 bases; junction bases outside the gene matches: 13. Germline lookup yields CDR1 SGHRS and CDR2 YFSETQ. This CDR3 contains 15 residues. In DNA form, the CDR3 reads TGCGCCAGCAACCCACTGACTAGCGGGTCCGGGGAGCAGTTCTTC. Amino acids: CASNPLTSGSGEQFF.

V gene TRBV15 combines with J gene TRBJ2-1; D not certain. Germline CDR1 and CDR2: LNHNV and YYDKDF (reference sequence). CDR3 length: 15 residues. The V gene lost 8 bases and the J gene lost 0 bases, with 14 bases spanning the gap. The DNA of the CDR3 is TGTGCCACCTCCTCCCTCACCAGCTCCTACAATGAGCAGTTCTTC. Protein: CATSSLTSSYNEQFF.

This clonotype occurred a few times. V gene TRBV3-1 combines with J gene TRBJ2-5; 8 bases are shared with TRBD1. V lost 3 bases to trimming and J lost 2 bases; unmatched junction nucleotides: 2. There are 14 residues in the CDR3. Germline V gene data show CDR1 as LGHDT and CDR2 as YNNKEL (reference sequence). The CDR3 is CASSHRDRQETQYF. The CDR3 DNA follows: TGTGCCAGCAGCCATAGGGACAGGCAAGAGACCCAGTACTTC.

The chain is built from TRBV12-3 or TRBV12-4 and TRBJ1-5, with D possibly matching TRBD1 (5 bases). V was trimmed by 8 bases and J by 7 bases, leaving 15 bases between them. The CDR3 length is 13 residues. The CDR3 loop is CASRMGQGQPQHF. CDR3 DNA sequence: TGTGCCAGCCGAATGGGCCAGGGCCAGCCCCAGCATTTT.

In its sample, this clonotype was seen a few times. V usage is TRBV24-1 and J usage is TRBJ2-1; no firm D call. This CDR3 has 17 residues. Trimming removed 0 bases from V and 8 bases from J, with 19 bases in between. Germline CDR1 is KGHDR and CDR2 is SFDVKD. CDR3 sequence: CATSDLSAGPAGDEQFF. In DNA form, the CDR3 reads TGTGCCACCAGTGATTTGTCGGCAGGCCCGGCCGGCGATGAGCAGTTCTTC.

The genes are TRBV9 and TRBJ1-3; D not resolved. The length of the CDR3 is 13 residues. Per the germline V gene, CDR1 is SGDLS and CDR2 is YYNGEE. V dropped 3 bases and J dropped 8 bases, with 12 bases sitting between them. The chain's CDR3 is CASSGTRSHTIYF. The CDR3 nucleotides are TGTGCCAGCAGCGGGACGAGGTCGCACACCATATATTTT.

The CDR3 sequence is CASSQDLQEGSYEQYF. The CDR3 DNA reads as TGCGCCAGCAGCCAAGATCTACAGGAGGGCTCCTACGAGCAGTACTTC. The chain couples TRBV4-1 to TRBJ2-4; possibly TRBD2 for D (6 bases). The J call may be faulty, since TRBJ2-7 better matches the DNA end. The germline gives CDR1 MGHRA, CDR2 YSYEKL. This CDR3 has 16 residues.

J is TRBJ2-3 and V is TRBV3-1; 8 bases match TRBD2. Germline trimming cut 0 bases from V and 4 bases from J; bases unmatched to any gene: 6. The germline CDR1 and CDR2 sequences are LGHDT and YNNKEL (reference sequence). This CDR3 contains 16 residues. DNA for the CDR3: TGTGCCAGCAGCCAAGAGACGGGGGGGCACCCAGATACGCAGTATTTT. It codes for CASSQETGGHPDTQYF.

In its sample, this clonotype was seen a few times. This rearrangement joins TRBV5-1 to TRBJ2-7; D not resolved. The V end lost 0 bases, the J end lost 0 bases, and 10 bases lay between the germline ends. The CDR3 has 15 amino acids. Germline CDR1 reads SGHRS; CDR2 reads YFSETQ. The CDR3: CASSLEGRTSYEQYF. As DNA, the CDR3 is TGCGCCAGCAGCTTGGAGGGCAGGACCTCCTACGAGCAGTACTTC.

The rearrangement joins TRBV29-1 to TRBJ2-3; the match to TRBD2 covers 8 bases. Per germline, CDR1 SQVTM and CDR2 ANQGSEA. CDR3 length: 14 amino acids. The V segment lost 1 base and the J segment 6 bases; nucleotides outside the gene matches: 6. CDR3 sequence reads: CSVEGLAWMDTQYF. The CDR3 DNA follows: TGCAGCGTTGAAGGACTAGCGTGGATGGATACGCAGTATTTT.

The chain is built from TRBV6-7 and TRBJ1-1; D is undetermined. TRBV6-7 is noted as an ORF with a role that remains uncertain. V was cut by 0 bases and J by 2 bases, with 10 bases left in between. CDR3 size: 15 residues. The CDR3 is CASSYSRRSNTEAFF. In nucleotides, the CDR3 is TGTGCCAGCAGTTACTCCCGAAGGTCTAACACTGAAGCTTTCTTT.

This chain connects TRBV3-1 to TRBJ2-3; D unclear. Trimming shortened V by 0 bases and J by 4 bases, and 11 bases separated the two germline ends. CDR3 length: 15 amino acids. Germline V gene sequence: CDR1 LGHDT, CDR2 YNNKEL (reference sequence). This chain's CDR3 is CASSQDGLEADTQYF. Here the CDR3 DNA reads TGTGCCAGCAGCCAAGACGGGCTAGAGGCAGATACGCAGTATTTT.

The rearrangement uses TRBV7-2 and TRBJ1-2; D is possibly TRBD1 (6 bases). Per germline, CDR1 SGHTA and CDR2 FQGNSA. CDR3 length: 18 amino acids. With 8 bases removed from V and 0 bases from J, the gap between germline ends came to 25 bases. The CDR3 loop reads CASGSPTGPKTSNYGYTF. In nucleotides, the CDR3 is TGTGCCAGCGGCTCCCCGACAGGACCCAAAACCTCTAACTATGGCTACACCTTC.

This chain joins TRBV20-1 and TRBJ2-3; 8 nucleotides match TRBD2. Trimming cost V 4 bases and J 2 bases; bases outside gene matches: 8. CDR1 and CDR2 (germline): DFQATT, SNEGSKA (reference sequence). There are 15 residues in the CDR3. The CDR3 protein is CSATPPAGATDTQYF. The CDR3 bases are TGCAGTGCTACCCCCCCAGCGGGGGCCACAGATACGCAGTATTTT.

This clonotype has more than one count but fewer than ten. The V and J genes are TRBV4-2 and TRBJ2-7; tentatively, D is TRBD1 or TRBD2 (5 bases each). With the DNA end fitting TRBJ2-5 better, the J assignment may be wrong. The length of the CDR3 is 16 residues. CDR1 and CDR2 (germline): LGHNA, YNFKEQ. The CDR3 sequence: CASSGTGTPTVETQYF. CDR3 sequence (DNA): TGTGCCAGCAGCGGGACCGGGACCCCGACGGTCGAGACCCAGTACTTC.

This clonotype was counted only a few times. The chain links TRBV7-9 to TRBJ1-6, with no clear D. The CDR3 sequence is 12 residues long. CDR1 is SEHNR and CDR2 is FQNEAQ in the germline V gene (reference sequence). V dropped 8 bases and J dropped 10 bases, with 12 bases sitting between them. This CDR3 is CASSGMESPLHF. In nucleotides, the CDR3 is TGTGCCAGCTCTGGGATGGAGTCACCCCTCCACTTT.

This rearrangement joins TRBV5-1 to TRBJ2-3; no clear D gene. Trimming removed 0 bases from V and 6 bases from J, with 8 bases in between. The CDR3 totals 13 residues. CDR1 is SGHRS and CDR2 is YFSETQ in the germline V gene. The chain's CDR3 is CASSLAEPDTQYF. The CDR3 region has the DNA TGCGCCAGCAGCTTGGCTGAGCCCGATACGCAGTATTTT.

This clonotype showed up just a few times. The CDR3: CSAQLSGTSGGFGETQYF. The CDR3 region has the DNA TGCAGTGCTCAACTTTCCGGGACTAGCGGGGGATTTGGAGAGACCCAGTACTTC. The V gene is TRBV20-1, the J gene TRBJ2-5, with 14 nucleotides matching TRBD2. There are 18 residues in the CDR3. The trim removed 5 bases at V and 4 bases at J, leaving 15 bases unmatched. From germline, CDR1 is DFQATT and CDR2 SNEGSKA (reference sequence).

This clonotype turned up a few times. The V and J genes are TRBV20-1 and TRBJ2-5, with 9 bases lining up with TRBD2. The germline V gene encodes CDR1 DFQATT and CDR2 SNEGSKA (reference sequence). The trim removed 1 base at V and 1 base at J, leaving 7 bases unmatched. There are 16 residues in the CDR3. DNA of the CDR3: TGCAGTGCTAGAGCATGGCTAGCGGGGATCCAAGAGACCCAGTACTTC. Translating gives CSARAWLAGIQETQYF.

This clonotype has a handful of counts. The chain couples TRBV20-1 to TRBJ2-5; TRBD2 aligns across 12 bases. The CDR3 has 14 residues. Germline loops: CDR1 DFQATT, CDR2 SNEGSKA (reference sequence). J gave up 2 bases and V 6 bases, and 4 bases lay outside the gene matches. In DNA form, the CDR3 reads TGCAGTGCCCGACTAGCGGGGGCGCAAGAGACCCAGTACTTC. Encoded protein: CSARLAGAQETQYF.